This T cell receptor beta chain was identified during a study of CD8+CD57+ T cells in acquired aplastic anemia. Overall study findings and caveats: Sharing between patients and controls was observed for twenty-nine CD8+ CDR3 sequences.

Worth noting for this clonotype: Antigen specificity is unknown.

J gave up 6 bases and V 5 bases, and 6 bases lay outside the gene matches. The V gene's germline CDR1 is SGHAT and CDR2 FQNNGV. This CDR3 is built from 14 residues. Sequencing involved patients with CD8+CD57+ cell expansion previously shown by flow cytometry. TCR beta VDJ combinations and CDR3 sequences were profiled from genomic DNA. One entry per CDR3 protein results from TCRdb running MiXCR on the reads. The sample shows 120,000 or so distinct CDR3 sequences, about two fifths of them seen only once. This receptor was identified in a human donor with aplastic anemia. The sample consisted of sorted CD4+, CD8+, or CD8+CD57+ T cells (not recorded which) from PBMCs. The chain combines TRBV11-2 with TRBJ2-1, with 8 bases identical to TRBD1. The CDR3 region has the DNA TGTGCCAGCAGCCCAGGACAGGGCCCCAATGAGCAGTTCTTC. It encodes CASSPGQGPNEQFF.